These 17 T cell receptor beta chains were sequenced from one sample in a study of blood T cell repertoires in COVID-19. Method: immunoSEQ multiplex PCR; TCRdb's copy keeps in-frame clones and lacks some. The sample carries around 200,000 clones, around 82% recorded once. The sample taken for sequencing was peripheral blood. Receptors originate from a woman aged 45 to 65 with acute or convalescent COVID-19.

The chain combines TRBV20-1 with TRBJ1-3; no definite D call. Trimming stripped 3 bases from V and 0 bases from J, with 12 bases between. Germline V gene lookup returns CDR1 DFQATT and CDR2 SNEGSKA (reference sequence). The CDR3 is 15 residues long. CDR3: CSASSPKNSGNTIYF. Here the CDR3 DNA reads TGCAGTGCTAGTAGTCCTAAAAACTCTGGAAACACCATATATTTT.

The chain employs TRBV30 and TRBJ2-3, with 7 nucleotides matching TRBD2. The ends lost 0 bases at V and 1 base at J; junction bases unmatched: 10. This CDR3 has 17 residues. In germline, CDR1 is GTSNPN, CDR2 SVGIG (reference sequence). The CDR3 loop is CAWSVRSGNTCTDTQYF. In DNA form, the CDR3 reads TGTGCCTGGAGTGTACGGAGCGGGAACACCTGCACAGATACGCAGTATTTT.

The DNA of the CDR3 is TGCGCCAGCAGCGACCCGGGACAGGAGTTCTACGAGCAGTACTTC. It specifies CASSDPGQEFYEQYF. The V and J genes are TRBV5-1 and TRBJ2-7, with 8 bases aligning to TRBD1. There are 15 residues in the CDR3. Per the germline V gene, CDR1 is SGHRS and CDR2 is YFSETQ. J gave up 3 bases and V 4 bases, and 9 bases lay outside the gene matches.

The rearrangement links TRBV6-6 to TRBJ1-5; D is unclear. Germline V gene sequence: CDR1 MNHNY, CDR2 SVGAGI (reference sequence). This CDR3 comprises 15 residues. V was shortened by 4 bases and J by 9 bases, with 19 bases between the two germline ends. The CDR3 DNA is TGTGCCAGCAGTTCCCTTGGAGGCCCTCTTTCGCCCCAGCATTTT. Translating it yields CASSSLGGPLSPQHF.

This chain joins TRBV2 and TRBJ2-3; D unclear. The V end was cut by 8 bases, the J end by 2 bases, with 11 bases between. Per the germline V gene, CDR1 is SNHLY and CDR2 is FYNNEI. The CDR3 is 13 residues long. The CDR3 DNA is TGTGCCAGCGTGTCTAGAAACACAGATACGCAGTATTTT. Its protein is CASVSRNTDTQYF. The variable domain in full, with the rest retrieved from reference TRBV2 and TRBJ2-3, is EPEVTQTPSHQVTQMGQEVILRCVPISNHLYFYWYRQILGQKVEFLVSFYNNEISEKSEIFDDQFSVERPDGSNFTLKIRSTKLEDSAMYFCASVSRNTDTQYFGPGTRLTVL.

The V call is TRBV5-1, the J call TRBJ2-5, with D uncertain. Germline V gene lookup returns CDR1 SGHRS and CDR2 YFSETQ. The CDR3 has 14 residues. Trimming shortened V by 1 base and J by 2 bases, and 9 bases separated the two germline ends. CDR3 loop: CASSLIAVQETQYF. The DNA for the CDR3 is TGCGCCAGCAGCTTGATAGCTGTGCAAGAGACCCAGTACTTC.

The V and J genes are TRBV28 and TRBJ2-5; 16 bases are a match to TRBD2. The germline V gene has CDR1 MDHEN and CDR2 SYDVKM. The V and J ends lost 3 bases and 3 bases, in that order; junction bases with no gene match: 4. This CDR3 is 17 amino acids long. The CDR3 here is CASSLGLAGGPKETQYF. CDR3 sequence (DNA): TGTGCCAGCAGTTTGGGACTAGCGGGAGGGCCGAAAGAGACCCAGTACTTC.

Ten or more counts support this clone. The chain is built from TRBV14 and TRBJ1-2; maybe TRBD1 (5 bases). Germline V gene sequence: CDR1 SGHDN, CDR2 FVKESK. CDR3 size: 16 residues. Trimming took off 3 bases at V and 1 base at J, with 15 bases between the two ends. The CDR3 here is CASSQARQTNNYGYTF. The DNA of the CDR3 is TGTGCCAGCAGCCAGGCAAGACAGACAAATAACTATGGCTACACCTTC.

V is TRBV12-3 or TRBV12-4 and J is TRBJ1-2, with a weak D call TRBD1 (5 bases). V was clipped by 10 bases and J by 7 bases, with 19 bases between them. The CDR3 is made up of 13 amino acids. The CDR3 DNA follows: TGTGCCACCCGTCCCGCAGGGATGAGTGGCTACACCTTC. Protein sequence: CATRPAGMSGYTF.

J is TRBJ1-1 and V is TRBV5-1; TRBD1 might be the D (5 bases). Germline CDR1 is SGHRS and CDR2 is YFSETQ. The V and J ends lost 7 bases and 3 bases respectively, with 16 bases between them. The CDR3 spans 14 residues. The CDR3 DNA is TGCGCCAGCGGCAACGGGGGGAGCGACACTGAAGCTTTCTTT. It codes for CASGNGGSDTEAFF. Combining the CDR3 with reference TRBV5-1 and TRBJ1-1 gives the whole variable domain KAGVTQTPRYLIKTRGQQVTLSCSPISGHRSVSWYQQTPGQGLQFLFEYFSETQRNKGNFPGRFSGRQFSNSRSEMNVSTLELGDSALYLCASGNGGSDTEAFFGQGTRLTVV.

V and J are TRBV2 and TRBJ2-1; TRBD2 agrees at 9 bases. Germline V gene lookup returns CDR1 SNHLY and CDR2 FYNNEI. The CDR3 consists of 15 residues. J was trimmed by 2 bases and V by 6 bases; bases with no gene match: 5. Here the CDR3 reads CASSHSGSAYNEQFF. In nucleotides, the CDR3 is TGTGCCAGCAGCCATAGCGGGAGCGCCTACAATGAGCAGTTCTTC.

The sample holds a few counts of this clone. The genes are TRBV7-6 and TRBJ2-1; 14 bases align to TRBD2. Germline trimming cut 3 bases from V and 0 bases from J; bases unmatched to any gene: 10. Germline V CDR1 and CDR2: SGHVS, FNYEAQ. This CDR3 spans 20 amino acids. The CDR3 DNA is TGTGCCAGCAGCTTTCGCACCGGGACTAGCGGGAGTAGCTCCTACAATGAGCAGTTCTTC. Amino acids: CASSFRTGTSGSSSYNEQFF.

The rearrangement joins TRBV2 to TRBJ2-2; D is uncertain. Trimming shortened V by 1 base and J by 0 bases, and 6 bases separated the two germline ends. The germline V gene encodes CDR1 SNHLY and CDR2 FYNNEI. The CDR3 sequence is 15 residues long. The CDR3 DNA is TGTGCCAGCAGTGAAGACTTCGCGAACACCGGGGAGCTGTTTTTT. This gives the protein CASSEDFANTGELFF.

This clone was recorded only once. The chain recombines TRBV6-5 with TRBJ2-1, with 9 bases identical to TRBD2. J was trimmed by 3 bases and V by 6 bases; bases with no gene match: 0. CDR1 and CDR2 from the germline V gene are MNHEY and SVGAGI. The CDR3 covers 13 residues. The CDR3 is CASRAGGYNEQFF. CDR3 nucleotide sequence: TGTGCCAGCAGAGCGGGGGGCTACAATGAGCAGTTCTTC.

J is TRBJ2-3 and V is TRBV27; D not certain. The V end was cut by 6 bases, the J end by 3 bases, with 16 bases between. CDR1 is MNHEY, CDR2 SMNVEV, per germline (reference sequence). The CDR3 is 15 residues long. Here the CDR3 DNA reads TGTGCCAGCAGACCCCTCGGTAGCTTAACAGATACGCAGTATTTT. This sequence encodes CASRPLGSLTDTQYF.

The chain couples TRBV2 to TRBJ2-5; D not certain. The CDR3 contains 11 residues. The V gene's germline CDR1 is SNHLY and CDR2 FYNNEI. With 4 bases removed from V and 4 bases from J, the gap between germline ends came to 4 bases. CDR3 region: CASSGPETQYF. As DNA, the CDR3 is TGTGCCAGCAGTGGGCCAGAGACCCAGTACTTC.

This chain uses TRBV4-2 with TRBJ1-2, with D uncertain. Germline V lookup: CDR1 LGHNA, CDR2 YNFKEQ. V was pared by 0 bases and J by 1 base, with 12 bases between. The CDR3 is 16 residues long. The CDR3 loop is CASSQDLGRVNYGYTF. In nucleotides, the CDR3 is TGTGCCAGCAGCCAAGATCTCGGGAGGGTTAACTATGGCTACACCTTC.